The next 4 T cell receptor delta chains were all read from a single sample in a study of gamma-delta T cells after stem cell transplantation. TCRdb fed the RT-PCR reads to CATT. The table has 11,000 or so delta-chain clones, 1% to 1.5% seen once; the top ten hold about 9.4%. Sequenced material: gamma-delta T cells. The receptors shown here come from a human donor. It is not recorded whose cells these are; they may come from a transplant donor.

This clone appeared many times. This chain connects TRDV2 to TRDJ1; 7 nucleotides align to TRDD3. Per germline, CDR1 GEAIGNYY and CDR2 EKD. V lost 0 bases, J lost 1 base, and 13 bases stayed unmatched. CDR3 length: 18 residues. CDR3 in amino acids: CACDTVGGDVSFTDKLIF. In DNA form, the CDR3 reads TGTGCCTGTGACACCGTCGGGGGGGATGTCTCCTTCACCGATAAACTCATCTTT.

The V and J genes are TRDV2 and TRDJ1; 9 bases are shared with TRDD3. Germline V gives CDR1 GEAIGNYY, CDR2 EKD. The J segment lost 3 bases and the V segment lost 4 bases, leaving 5 bases of the junction unmatched. This CDR3 is built from 14 residues. In DNA form, the CDR3 reads TGTGCCTGTGATGGACTGGGGGAGTCCGATAAACTCATCTTT. The encoded protein is CACDGLGESDKLIF.

At least ten counts were recorded for this clone. The rearrangement uses TRDV2 and TRDJ1, with D tentatively TRDD3 (5 bases). The germline CDR1 and CDR2 sequences are GEAIGNYY and EKD. The CDR3 is 16 residues long. Trimming removed 3 bases from V and 4 bases from J, with 20 bases in between. The DNA for the CDR3 is TGTGCCTGTGACTATCTCTCCCGGGGGTTTCACGATAAACTCATCTTT. Translation gives CACDYLSRGFHDKLIF.

A few counts support this clone. A far larger clone differs by one base, so this is likely a read error. The sample has other DNA sequences that encode this CDR3 too. The chain employs TRDV2 and TRDJ1, with TRDD3 as a possible D gene (6 bases). Germline CDR1 and CDR2: GEAIGNYY and EKD. The V and J ends lost 2 bases and 0 bases respectively, with 18 bases between them. This CDR3 region has 17 residues. CDR3 in amino acids: CACDMVLGESYTDKLIF. CDR3 in DNA: TGTGCCTGTGACATGGTACTGGGAGAATCCTACACCGATAAACTCATCTTT.